This T cell receptor beta chain stems from a study of blood T cell repertoires in COVID-19. About the study: Donors in the United States, Italy and Spain gave samples during acute or convalescent COVID-19. Sources were T cells, B-cell-depleted T cells, or PBMCs; the material itself was cDNA or gDNA.

Germline CDR1 is LNHDA and CDR2 is SQIVND (reference sequence). The CDR3 covers 16 residues. The ends lost 4 bases at V and 2 bases at J; junction bases unmatched: 9. This clone showed up just a few times. Authors' processing steps: Reference gene primer amplification in the assay estimated nucleated cell counts. The protocol was immunoSEQ multiplex PCR, while the TCRdb copy is restricted to in-frame clones and leaves out a portion. V, J and clone size are those of that table, while D and trimming were read from the DNA. The sample includes 120,000 or so clones, less than 85% of them seen just once. The sequence was collected from a woman at least 80 years old with acute or convalescent COVID-19. The chain recombines TRBV19 with TRBJ2-5, with 8 bases fitting TRBD1. Source material: peripheral blood. This CDR3 is CASSKGTGFPQETQYF. The CDR3 bases are TGTGCCAGTAGTAAGGGGACAGGTTTTCCGCAAGAGACCCAGTACTTC.